A single sample is the source of the 14 T cell receptor beta chains below, sequenced in a study of T cell repertoires in cytomegalovirus infection. These receptors are not linked to any known antigen. TCRdb fed the reads into MiXCR, producing one record per CDR3 protein. The data show 750,000 to 900,000 distinct CDR3 sequences, around 29% seen once. The source material was cultured CD8+ T cells from PBMCs, sampled from culture after CMV antigen stimulation. Every receptor here comes from a human donor in good health (CMV status not recorded). Some clones in this sample may be carry-over from other donors' samples.

V and J are TRBV20-1 and TRBJ2-5; 8 nucleotides align to TRBD2. CDR3 size: 15 residues. V dropped 5 bases and J dropped 3; count of bases not matched to a gene: 11. The germline gives CDR1 DFQATT, CDR2 SNEGSKA (reference sequence). As DNA, the CDR3 is TGCAGTGCTGGTGTAAGCGGGGGTGAAAAAGAGACCCAGTACTTC. Protein product: CSAGVSGGEKETQYF.

In this sample, this clonotype turned up a few times. V is TRBV7-9 and J is TRBJ2-6; 7 bases agree with TRBD1. This CDR3 is 17 amino acids long. The V and J ends lost 4 bases and 2 bases, in that order; junction bases with no gene match: 8. The germline V gene has CDR1 SEHNR and CDR2 FQNEAQ (reference sequence). The CDR3 loop reads CASSSAVGGTGANVLTF. In DNA, the CDR3 is TGTGCCAGCAGCTCAGCAGTAGGGGGCACTGGGGCCAACGTCCTGACTTTC. The entire variable domain, with the rest obtained from reference TRBV7-9 and TRBJ2-6, is as follows: DTGVSQNPRHKITKRGQNVTFRCDPISEHNRLYWYRQTLGQGPEFLTYFQNEAQLEKSRLLSDRFSAERPKGSFSTLEIQRTEQGDSAMYLCASSSAVGGTGANVLTFGAGSRLTVL.

This clonotype was found a few times. The chain is built from TRBV6-6 and TRBJ1-1; D gene unclear. Germline V CDR1 and CDR2: MNHNY, SVGAGI (reference sequence). The CDR3 covers 12 residues. V lost 0 bases and J lost 6, with 5 bases in between. The CDR3 sequence: CASSYSRSEAFF. The CDR3 nucleotides are TGTGCCAGCAGTTACTCGAGATCTGAAGCTTTCTTT.

The rearrangement uses TRBV28 and TRBJ2-7; the match to TRBD1 covers 9 bases. The CDR3 totals 14 residues. CDR1 is MDHEN and CDR2 is SYDVKM in the germline V gene. V was pared by 6 bases and J by 5 bases, with 8 bases of the junction left unmatched. CDR3 in amino acids: CASSSTGGQDEQYV. Here the CDR3 DNA reads TGTGCCAGCAGCTCGACAGGGGGGCAGGACGAGCAGTACGTC.

This clonotype appeared a few times. CDR3 protein: CASSFRGLPGANVLTF. CDR3 DNA sequence: TGTGCCAGCAGCTTTCGGGGGCTCCCTGGGGCCAACGTCCTGACTTTC. The rearrangement joins TRBV7-9 to TRBJ2-6; D might be TRBD1 or TRBD2, each matching 6 bases. Germline V lookup: CDR1 SEHNR, CDR2 FQNEAQ (reference sequence). The CDR3 loop spans 16 amino acids. Trimming took off 3 bases at V and 2 bases at J, with 11 bases between the two ends.

V gene TRBV29-1 combines with J gene TRBJ1-2; 7 bases are a match to TRBD1. Per the germline V gene, CDR1 is SQVTM and CDR2 is ANQGSEA. The CDR3 is made up of 14 amino acids. J lost 3 bases, V lost 5 bases, and 9 bases had no gene match. In DNA, the CDR3 is TGCAGCGTTCCGAAGACAGGGCCGGACTATGGCTACACCTTC. Translating gives CSVPKTGPDYGYTF.

This rearrangement joins TRBV29-1 to TRBJ1-2, with 9 bases identical to TRBD1. Germline CDR1 is SQVTM and CDR2 is ANQGSEA. The CDR3 has 13 amino acids. Unmatched junction bases numbered 11, after V lost 7 bases and J lost 8 bases. The CDR3 sequence is CSARDRVSTGYTF. CDR3 sequence (DNA): TGCAGCGCCCGGGACAGGGTATCGACAGGCTACACCTTC.

The chain links TRBV11-2 to TRBJ2-1; 15 bases agree with TRBD2. The V gene end was trimmed by 5 bases and the J gene end by 5 bases; junction bases not matched to a gene: 4. This CDR3 has 16 residues. The V gene's germline CDR1 is SGHAT and CDR2 FQNNGV. DNA of the CDR3: TGTGCCAGCAGCCCGGGACTAGCGGGGGGAAACAATGAGCAGTTCTTC. Amino acids: CASSPGLAGGNNEQFF.

This clonotype has just a few counts. This chain joins TRBV4-1 and TRBJ1-6; unclear D gene. The CDR3 is made up of 15 amino acids. The germline gives CDR1 MGHRA, CDR2 YSYEKL. V was clipped by 1 base and J by 5 bases, with 9 bases between them. This chain's CDR3 is CASSQGFVDNSPLHF. In DNA, the CDR3 is TGCGCCAGCAGCCAAGGGTTCGTGGATAATTCACCCCTCCACTTT.

This clonotype was observed a few times. This chain uses TRBV19 with TRBJ1-5; 7 bases fit TRBD1. V shed 5 bases and J 1 base; nucleotides not matched to a gene: 2. The CDR3 is 14 residues long. Germline CDR1 reads LNHDA; CDR2 reads SQIVND (reference sequence). CDR3 sequence reads: CASSVTGSNQPQHF. The CDR3, as DNA: TGTGCCAGTAGTGTGACAGGGAGCAATCAGCCCCAGCATTTT.

The rearrangement links TRBV5-4 to TRBJ1-5, with D perhaps TRBD1 (5 bases). Trimming cost V 2 bases and J 0 bases, with 9 bases left between them. The CDR3 runs 15 residues. Germline-derived CDR1 and CDR2 are SGHNT and YYREEE (reference sequence). The CDR3 sequence: CASSLWGFSNQPQHF. CDR3 nucleotide sequence: TGTGCCAGCAGCTTATGGGGCTTTAGCAATCAGCCCCAGCATTTT.

The CDR3 loop reads CASGLWGPAGSGELFF. The DNA of the CDR3 is TGTGCTAGTGGTTTGTGGGGCCCGGCAGGGTCCGGGGAGCTGTTTTTT. The gene calls are TRBV12-5 and TRBJ2-2; D may be TRBD1 (5 bases). The V and J ends lost 2 bases and 6 bases respectively, with 16 bases between them. Germline V gives CDR1 LGHNT, CDR2 FRNRAP. CDR3 length: 16 amino acids.

The rearrangement joins TRBV6-1 to TRBJ2-3; 8 nucleotides align to TRBD2. CDR1 and CDR2 from the germline V gene are MNHNS and SASEGT. Unmatched junction bases numbered 6, after V lost 1 base and J lost 6 bases. The CDR3 covers 15 residues. The chain's CDR3 is CASSEVIGGADTQYF. The CDR3 DNA reads TGTGCCAGCAGTGAAGTTATCGGGGGGGCCGATACGCAGTATTTT.

The V and J genes are TRBV10-3 and TRBJ2-7; the match to TRBD1 covers 10 bases. This CDR3 spans 13 amino acids. V shed 7 bases, J shed 6 bases, and the junction held 6 bases outside the gene matches. CDR1 is ENHRY and CDR2 is SYGVKD in the germline V gene. In nucleotides, the CDR3 is TGTGCCATCACTACGGACAGGGGGGGCGAGCAGTACTTC. As protein: CAITTDRGGEQYF.